This is a list of T cell receptor beta chains from one sample in a study of shared clonotypes between healthy human individuals. Assay used: immunoSEQ multiplex PCR; TCRdb lists only in-frame clones, some missing. The sample records around 2.5 million clones, approximately 93% being singletons. The sample comprised naive CD4+ T cells from PBMCs. All receptors come from a man aged 18 to 30 in good health. Some clones in this sample may be carry-over from other donors' samples. CDR3s include the opening cysteine and the closing phenylalanine or tryptophan. The order of the fields is D gene, V gene, J gene, clone size, CDR3 protein, CDR3 DNA. D genes are given only for firm matches. Only part of the rows carry a size: once, few, many, or a class if the clone is expanded.

D gene: .
V gene: TRBV7-3
J gene: TRBJ2-3
clone size: .
CDR3 protein: CASSTPGGDTQYF
CDR3 DNA: TGTGCCAGCAGCACTCCGGGCGGGGATACGCAGTATTTT

D gene: TRBD2
V gene: TRBV7-9
J gene: TRBJ2-3
clone size: .
CDR3 protein: CASSLGQTSGNKDTQYF
CDR3 DNA: TGTGCCAGCAGCTTAGGACAGACTAGCGGGAACAAAGATACGCAGTATTTT

D gene: .
V gene: TRBV4-2
J gene: TRBJ2-5
clone size: .
CDR3 protein: CASSQRNSEETQYF
CDR3 DNA: TGTGCCAGCAGCCAACGTAACTCCGAAGAGACCCAGTACTTC

D gene: .
V gene: TRBV19
J gene: TRBJ1-5
clone size: .
CDR3 protein: CASSIDTPSRYSNQPQHF
CDR3 DNA: TGTGCCAGTAGTATCGACACTCCCTCGAGATATAGCAATCAGCCCCAGCATTTT

D gene: TRBD1
V gene: TRBV27
J gene: TRBJ2-7
clone size: .
CDR3 protein: CASSRQGSINEQYF
CDR3 DNA: TGTGCCAGCAGTAGACAGGGTTCAATTAACGAGCAGTACTTC

D gene: TRBD2
V gene: TRBV28
J gene: TRBJ2-3
clone size: .
CDR3 protein: CASSPTSGYTDTQYF
CDR3 DNA: TGTGCCAGCAGTCCTACTAGCGGGTACACAGATACGCAGTATTTT

D gene: TRBD1
V gene: TRBV5-1
J gene: TRBJ1-4
clone size: .
CDR3 protein: CASSPGQGAEKLFF
CDR3 DNA: TGCGCCAGCAGCCCCGGACAGGGGGCAGAAAAACTGTTTTTT

D gene: TRBD2
V gene: TRBV4-2
J gene: TRBJ2-3
clone size: .
CDR3 protein: CASSQVSGRPTDTQYF
CDR3 DNA: TGTGCCAGCAGCCAAGTCAGCGGGAGACCCACAGATACGCAGTATTTT

D gene: .
V gene: TRBV5-1
J gene: TRBJ2-1
clone size: .
CDR3 protein: CASSLGGTSYNEQFF
CDR3 DNA: TGCGCCAGCAGCTTGGGCGGGACTTCCTACAATGAGCAGTTCTTC

D gene: TRBD2
V gene: TRBV5-1
J gene: TRBJ2-1
clone size: .
CDR3 protein: CASSLLVGGIGNEQFF
CDR3 DNA: TGCGCCAGCAGCTTGTTAGTGGGAGGGATAGGGAATGAGCAGTTCTTC

D gene: .
V gene: TRBV29-1
J gene: TRBJ2-1
clone size: .
CDR3 protein: CSVEGERGSSYNEQFF
CDR3 DNA: TGCAGCGTTGAAGGGGAGAGGGGTAGTTCCTACAATGAGCAGTTCTTC

D gene: TRBD1
V gene: TRBV5-1
J gene: TRBJ1-2
clone size: .
CDR3 protein: CASSLDRGLGYTF
CDR3 DNA: TGCGCCAGCAGCTTGGACAGGGGGCTTGGCTACACCTTC

D gene: .
V gene: TRBV18
J gene: TRBJ2-5
clone size: .
CDR3 protein: CASSPRSGNKETQYF
CDR3 DNA: TGTGCCAGCTCACCACGGTCAGGCAATAAAGAGACCCAGTACTTC

D gene: .
V gene: TRBV29-1
J gene: TRBJ2-7
clone size: few
CDR3 protein: CSVGHSYEQYF
CDR3 DNA: TGCAGCGTTGGTCACTCCTACGAGCAGTACTTC

D gene: .
V gene: TRBV6-6
J gene: TRBJ1-6
clone size: .
CDR3 protein: CASSLDRARSNSPLHF
CDR3 DNA: TGTGCCAGCAGCCTTGACAGAGCCCGGTCTAATTCACCCCTCCACTTT

D gene: TRBD1
V gene: TRBV5-5
J gene: TRBJ1-2
clone size: few
CDR3 protein: CASSLATGGYTF
CDR3 DNA: TGTGCCAGCAGCTTGGCGACAGGGGGCTACACCTTC

D gene: .
V gene: TRBV5-4
J gene: TRBJ1-2
clone size: .
CDR3 protein: CASSKQQGSGNYGYTF
CDR3 DNA: TGTGCCAGCAGCAAGCAACAGGGAAGTGGGAACTATGGCTACACCTTC

D gene: TRBD2
V gene: TRBV7-2
J gene: TRBJ2-5
clone size: .
CDR3 protein: CASSRASGAQETQYF
CDR3 DNA: TGTGCCAGCAGCCGCGCTAGCGGGGCCCAAGAGACCCAGTACTTC

D gene: TRBD2
V gene: TRBV7-3
J gene: TRBJ2-3
clone size: .
CDR3 protein: CASSFASGRGDTQYF
CDR3 DNA: TGTGCCAGCAGCTTCGCTAGCGGGAGAGGCGATACGCAGTATTTT

D gene: TRBD1
V gene: TRBV18
J gene: TRBJ2-2
clone size: .
CDR3 protein: CASSPLLMGQANTGELFF
CDR3 DNA: TGTGCCAGCTCACCACTACTAATGGGACAGGCGAACACCGGGGAGCTGTTTTTT

D gene: .
V gene: TRBV18
J gene: TRBJ1-1
clone size: .
CDR3 protein: CASSPPGPVGTEAFF
CDR3 DNA: TGTGCCAGCTCACCACCGGGTCCAGTGGGCACTGAAGCTTTCTTT

D gene: .
V gene: TRBV30
J gene: TRBJ1-1
clone size: .
CDR3 protein: CAWSFMAEAFF
CDR3 DNA: TGTGCCTGGAGTTTTATGGCTGAAGCTTTCTTT

D gene: .
V gene: TRBV4-3
J gene: TRBJ1-4
clone size: once
CDR3 protein: CASSQGLRTTNEKLFF
CDR3 DNA: TGCGCCAGCAGCCAGGGGTTGCGGACAACTAATGAAAAACTGTTTTTT

D gene: .
V gene: TRBV6-1
J gene: TRBJ2-7
clone size: .
CDR3 protein: CAGFKCKQYF
CDR3 DNA: TGTGCCGGTTTCAAGTGCAAGCAGTACTTC

D gene: .
V gene: TRBV6-5
J gene: TRBJ2-3
clone size: .
CDR3 protein: CASSYNGITDTQYF
CDR3 DNA: TGTGCCAGCAGTTACAACGGGATCACAGATACGCAGTATTTT

D gene: TRBD1
V gene: TRBV11-1
J gene: TRBJ2-5
clone size: .
CDR3 protein: CASSRRQGPQETQYF
CDR3 DNA: TGTGCCAGCAGCCGGAGACAGGGCCCTCAAGAGACCCAGTACTTC

D gene: TRBD1
V gene: TRBV5-4
J gene: TRBJ2-3
clone size: .
CDR3 protein: CASSRTGDRADTQYF
CDR3 DNA: TGTGCCAGCAGCCGAACAGGGGATCGGGCAGATACGCAGTATTTT

D gene: .
V gene: TRBV7-9
J gene: TRBJ1-2
clone size: .
CDR3 protein: CASSLLRDAYGYTF
CDR3 DNA: TGTGCCAGCAGCTTACTCAGGGACGCCTATGGCTACACCTTC

D gene: .
V gene: TRBV6-5
J gene: TRBJ1-5
clone size: .
CDR3 protein: CASSPEGVAVSPQHF
CDR3 DNA: TGTGCCAGCAGCCCCGAGGGGGTTGCTGTTTCGCCCCAGCATTTT

D gene: TRBD2
V gene: TRBV5-8
J gene: TRBJ2-1
clone size: once
CDR3 protein: CASSLGGREVNEQFF
CDR3 DNA: TGTGCCAGCAGCCTGGGGGGGCGGGAGGTCAATGAGCAGTTCTTC

D gene: TRBD2
V gene: TRBV11-1
J gene: TRBJ2-5
clone size: .
CDR3 protein: CASNQREGRQTQYF
CDR3 DNA: TGTGCCAGCAATCAGCGGGAGGGCCGGCAGACCCAGTACTTC

D gene: .
V gene: TRBV19
J gene: TRBJ2-7
clone size: once
CDR3 protein: CASSMLGGGYEQYF
CDR3 DNA: TGTGCCAGTAGTATGCTCGGTGGCGGCTACGAGCAGTACTTC